Shown below are 25 T cell receptor beta chains from a single sample sequenced in a study of T cell clones after liver transplantation (dated by TCRdb to the late 2010s). Library prep was done by the immunoSEQ multiplex PCR assay. As stored in TCRdb, this immuneACCESS dataset retains in-frame rearrangements with V and J assigned. A fraction of the clones does not appear; measured against another copy, unresolved V genes explain less than half of the discrepancy, and the remainder lacks a known reason. The sample data list about 75,000 clones, and under 90% of these were observed just once. Clones ranked in the top ten supply 2.1% of the sample. This specimen consisted of CD4+ T cells from blood, obtained around 50 months after liver transplant. The receptors stem from a human patient who received a liver transplant. Some T cells present after a transplant may be cells of the graft donor.

The V and J genes are TRBV7-3 and TRBJ2-3, with 7 bases aligning to TRBD1. This CDR3 region has 16 residues. Germline trimming cut 3 bases from V and 0 bases from J; bases unmatched to any gene: 6. Germline-derived CDR1 and CDR2 are SGHTA and FQGTGA. CDR3 residues: CASSLRGQPSTDTQYF. The CDR3 DNA sequence: TGTGCCAGCAGCTTGAGGGGACAGCCTAGCACAGATACGCAGTATTTT. Full variable domain (outside the CDR3, taken from reference TRBV7-3 and TRBJ2-3): GAGVSQTPSNKVTEKGKYVELRCDPISGHTALYWYRQSLGQGPEFLIYFQGTGAADDSGLPNDRFFAVRPEGSVSTLKIQRTERGDSAVYLCASSLRGQPSTDTQYFGPGTRLTVL.

The rearrangement uses TRBV6-1 and TRBJ1-3; D unclear. CDR1 and CDR2 from the germline V gene are MNHNS and SASEGT. Trimming stripped 4 bases from V and 1 base from J, with 11 bases between. The CDR3 contains 15 residues. The DNA of the CDR3 is TGTGCCAGCAGTGCCGGCAGGACTTCTGGAAACACCATATATTTT. Its protein product is CASSAGRTSGNTIYF.

The chain combines TRBV7-2 with TRBJ2-2; D might be TRBD2 (6 bases). This CDR3 is 15 amino acids long. Trimming cost V 4 bases and J 0 bases, with 9 bases left between them. CDR1 is SGHTA, CDR2 FQGNSA, per germline. The CDR3 DNA reads as TGTGCCAGCAGCTGGGGCGGGACGAACACCGGGGAGCTGTTTTTT. Its translation is CASSWGGTNTGELFF.

The table lists this clone with a few counts. The chain employs TRBV28 and TRBJ1-1, with D possibly matching TRBD1 (5 bases). Germline V CDR1 and CDR2: MDHEN, SYDVKM. This CDR3 has 14 amino acids. Trimming pared 3 bases from V and 0 bases from J, leaving 8 bases between. CDR3 nucleotide sequence: TGTGCCAGCAGTTTCTGGGGCCTGAACACTGAAGCTTTCTTT. Protein: CASSFWGLNTEAFF.

This clone is a singleton in its sample. The J gene is TRBJ1-2, the V gene TRBV5-6; D remains ambiguous. This CDR3 has 12 amino acids. Deletions cut 5 bases from V and 4 bases from J, with 9 bases between. The germline gives CDR1 SGHDT, CDR2 YYEEEE. The CDR3 loop reads CASSSGIYGYTF. CDR3 nucleotides: TGTGCCAGCAGTTCCGGGATCTATGGCTACACCTTC.

This clone was counted a few times. The chain employs TRBV7-8 and TRBJ1-4; D remains ambiguous. V was shortened by 2 bases and J by 7 bases, with 11 bases between the two germline ends. This CDR3 contains 14 residues. Germline CDR1 and CDR2: SGHVS and FQNEAQ. For the CDR3, the DNA is TGTGCCAGCAGCTTACTCGGCCAAGGTGAAAAACTGTTTTTT. This encodes CASSLLGQGEKLFF.

The chain has TRBV29-1 and TRBJ2-3; 9 nucleotides agree with TRBD1. V lost 6 bases and J lost 3; bases outside the gene matches: 4. Germline assignment: CDR1 SQVTM and CDR2 ANQGSEA. This CDR3 is built from 13 residues. The CDR3 region has the DNA TGCAGCGTCCTGGGACAGGGAACAGATACGCAGTATTTT. This sequence encodes CSVLGQGTDTQYF.

This clone showed up just once. The chain joins TRBV7-3 to TRBJ1-4; 8 nucleotides agree with TRBD1. Germline CDR1 SGHTA, CDR2 FQGTGA. This CDR3 is 14 amino acids long. The junction had 6 bases not matched to a gene; V was cut back by 4 bases and J by 8 bases. Here the CDR3 reads CASSSQGVNEKLFF. CDR3 DNA: TGTGCCAGCAGCTCACAGGGGGTCAACGAAAAACTGTTTTTT.

The chain recombines TRBV10-3 with TRBJ1-1; 8 nucleotides agree with TRBD1. CDR1 is ENHRY and CDR2 is SYGVKD in the germline V gene. V lost 6 bases, J lost 5 bases, and 8 bases stayed unmatched. This CDR3 comprises 14 residues. The CDR3 here is CAISSQGDKTEAFF. The CDR3 coding sequence is TGTGCCATCAGCTCACAGGGGGATAAAACTGAAGCTTTCTTT.

In this sample, this clone turned up once. In DNA form, the CDR3 reads TGTGCCAGCAGCCAAGCTACAGGCGAGGGACAGCCCCAGCATTTT. It codes for CASSQATGEGQPQHF. The chain joins TRBV4-2 to TRBJ1-5, with a possible D match to TRBD1 (5 bases). This CDR3 spans 15 amino acids. Germline lookup yields CDR1 LGHNA and CDR2 YNFKEQ. V lost 1 base and J 7 bases, leaving 14 bases between the germline ends.

The chain's CDR3 is CASSPEVPTQSPLHF. CDR3 nucleotide sequence: TGTGCCAGCAGCCCCGAGGTCCCTACCCAGTCACCCCTCCACTTT. This rearrangement joins TRBV7-2 to TRBJ1-6; D call uncertain. The germline CDR1 and CDR2 sequences are SGHTA and FQGNSA. The CDR3 is made up of 15 amino acids. Trimming cost V 5 bases and J 10 bases, with 18 bases left between them.

This clone appeared many times. The chain links TRBV2 to TRBJ2-7; 12 positions match TRBD2. The length of the CDR3 is 13 residues. V shed 6 bases and J 5 bases; nucleotides not matched to a gene: 2. Germline CDR1 and CDR2: SNHLY and FYNNEI. The CDR3 spells CASRTSGSNEQYF. The CDR3 nucleotides read TGTGCCAGCAGGACTAGCGGGAGCAACGAGCAGTACTTC. Full variable domain (remainder filled in from reference TRBV2 and TRBJ2-7): EPEVTQTPSHQVTQMGQEVILRCVPISNHLYFYWYRQILGQKVEFLVSFYNNEISEKSEIFDDQFSVERPDGSNFTLKIRSTKLEDSAMYFCASRTSGSNEQYFGPGTRLTVT.

As DNA, the CDR3 is TGTGCCAGTAGGGGGGGCGAGCTGGCTCAGCCCCAGCATTTT. Amino acid sequence: CASRGGELAQPQHF. The rearrangement joins TRBV19 to TRBJ1-5, with D perhaps matching TRBD1 (6 bases). Trimming cost V 6 bases and J 6 bases, with 15 bases left between them. Germline CDR1 LNHDA, CDR2 SQIVND (reference sequence). This CDR3 has 14 residues.

DNA of the CDR3: TGTGCCAGCAGCGTTTCAGGGCCAGCTATATACAATGAGCAGTTCTTC. Its translation is CASSVSGPAIYNEQFF. V usage is TRBV7-9 and J usage is TRBJ2-1; a possible D gene is TRBD1 (5 bases). Looked up from germline, CDR1 is SEHNR and CDR2 is FQNEAQ (reference sequence). The germline V and J ends were trimmed by 5 bases and 4 bases, with 18 bases remaining between them. The CDR3 loop spans 16 amino acids.

This chain connects TRBV27 to TRBJ2-3; 7 nucleotides line up with TRBD2. The ends lost 5 bases at V and 2 bases at J; junction bases unmatched: 7. The CDR3 is 15 amino acids. Germline-derived CDR1 and CDR2 are MNHEY and SMNVEV (reference sequence). In DNA form, the CDR3 reads TGTGCCAGCAGTCGGGGGGACCCACACACAGATACGCAGTATTTT. Its translation is CASSRGDPHTDTQYF.

The chain combines TRBV4-3 with TRBJ1-5; tentative D call: TRBD1 (5 bases). Trimming removed 0 bases at V and 7 bases at J, with 19 bases between. There are 17 residues in the CDR3. The V gene's germline CDR1 is LGHNA and CDR2 YSLEER. The CDR3 is CASSQESLIRGGQPQHF. CDR3 sequence (DNA): TGCGCCAGCAGCCAAGAAAGTCTGATACGGGGCGGACAGCCCCAGCATTTT.

The chain employs TRBV10-3 and TRBJ2-5; the match to TRBD1 covers 7 bases. The last part of the DNA fits TRBJ2-7 better; the J call may be wrong. Germline CDR1 is ENHRY and CDR2 is SYGVKD. The CDR3 is made up of 13 amino acids. The CDR3 nucleotides are TGTGCCATCAGTGCCGGGACAGCATACGAGCAGTACTTC. Translating it yields CAISAGTAYEQYF.

The rearrangement uses TRBV7-3 and TRBJ2-1; 11 positions agree with TRBD2. The CDR3 has 17 amino acids. J was trimmed by 0 bases and V by 5 bases; bases with no gene match: 6. The V gene's germline CDR1 is SGHTA and CDR2 FQGTGA. The DNA for the CDR3 is TGTGCCAGCAGCCCTTTAGCGGGGGGGCTCTCCTACAATGAGCAGTTCTTC. It is translated as CASSPLAGGLSYNEQFF.

The V gene is TRBV4-3, the J gene TRBJ2-6, with a tentative D call TRBD2 (5 bases). Germline values: CDR1 LGHNA, CDR2 YSLEER. The CDR3 consists of 19 residues. Trimming took 0 bases from V and 2 from J, leaving 17 bases between them. The CDR3 bases are TGCGCCAGCAGCCAAGATCACGGGGAACTACGGGCTGGGGCCAACGTCCTGACTTTC. This gives the protein CASSQDHGELRAGANVLTF.

This chain joins TRBV28 and TRBJ2-7; D perhaps matches TRBD1 (6 bases). Germline V gene data show CDR1 as MDHEN and CDR2 as SYDVKM. The ends were cut back, 1 base at V and 2 bases at J, with 9 bases in the middle. The CDR3 has 14 residues. DNA of the CDR3: TGTGCCAGCAGTTTATATGGACAGCCCTACGAGCAGTACTTC. Translation gives CASSLYGQPYEQYF.

This clone was detected a few times. The chain employs TRBV4-3 and TRBJ1-2, with TRBD1 matching 7 bases. Germline V lookup: CDR1 LGHNA, CDR2 YSLEER. The CDR3 is 14 residues long. The trim removed 0 bases at V and 8 bases at J, leaving 6 bases unmatched. CDR3 in amino acids: CASSQEGQGGGYTF. CDR3 nucleotides: TGCGCCAGCAGCCAAGAGGGGCAGGGGGGAGGCTACACCTTC.

This clone appeared a single time. J is TRBJ1-3 and V is TRBV4-1; D not resolved. V lost 1 base, J lost 0 bases, and 10 bases lay in between. The length of the CDR3 is 16 residues. Looked up from germline, CDR1 is MGHRA and CDR2 is YSYEKL. CDR3 protein: CASSQVKLSSGNTIYF. CDR3 coding DNA: TGCGCCAGCAGCCAAGTCAAACTGAGCTCTGGAAACACCATATATTTT.

CDR3 residues: CASSPPGGQRNEQFF. CDR3 bases: TGTGCCAGCTCACCACCGGGTGGCCAGCGCAATGAGCAGTTCTTC. The V call is TRBV18, the J call TRBJ2-1; D call uncertain. Germline CDR1 reads KGHSH; CDR2 reads LQKENI. This CDR3 contains 15 residues. The V gene lost 0 bases and the J gene lost 6 bases, with 12 bases spanning the gap.

This chain joins TRBV15 and TRBJ1-2; maybe TRBD1 (5 bases). The germline V gene encodes CDR1 LNHNV and CDR2 YYDKDF (reference sequence). The CDR3 loop spans 16 amino acids. Trimming took off 5 bases at V and 1 base at J, with 17 bases between the two ends. The CDR3 sequence is CATSQGGDGDNYGYTF. The CDR3 DNA reads TGTGCCACCAGCCAGGGTGGGGACGGAGATAACTATGGCTACACCTTC.

The chain couples TRBV9 to TRBJ1-5; TRBD1 might be the D (6 bases). Germline V gene lookup returns CDR1 SGDLS and CDR2 YYNGEE. Trimming shortened V by 4 bases and J by 3 bases, and 11 bases separated the two germline ends. The CDR3 totals 14 residues. The CDR3 loop is CASSRTALNQPQHF. The CDR3 DNA sequence: TGTGCCAGCAGCCGGACAGCCCTCAATCAGCCCCAGCATTTT.